This T cell receptor (beta chain) was identified during a study of monozygotic twins with inflammatory bowel disease. TCRdb re-analyzed the 5' RACE reads; it lists each CDR3 protein once, without DNA. The sample table includes 200,000 to 250,000 distinct CDR3 sequences. Germline values: CDR1 SQVTM, CDR2 ANQGSEA. This CDR3 comprises 13 residues. The chain recombines TRBV29-1 with TRBJ1-1; TCRdb lists TRBD1, though no DNA is available to test this call. This TCR came from a human donor with ulcerative colitis or Crohn's disease, or a healthy co-twin of an affected twin (not recorded which). Material for sequencing was blood. CDR3 in amino acids: CSVGDREDTEAFF.